A single sample is the source of the 20 T cell receptor beta chains below, sequenced in a study of blood T cell repertoires in COVID-19. Some clones are missing from TCRdb's copy, which holds only in-frame ones; the method was immunoSEQ multiplex PCR. The sample shows about 67,000 clones, around 86% of them seen only once. Sequencing used peripheral blood. Every receptor here comes from a man between 45 and 60 years old with active COVID-19.

CDR3 nucleotides: TGTGCCAGCAGCCAATTGAGCGGACAGGTCCCCTACGAGCAGTACTTC. This translates into CASSQLSGQVPYEQYF. The chain combines TRBV4-2 with TRBJ2-7, with TRBD1 matching over 7 bases. CDR1 LGHNA and CDR2 YNFKEQ come from the germline V gene. V trimming: 2 bases; J trimming: 2 bases; junction bases outside the gene matches: 9. The CDR3 runs to 16 residues.

This clone has more than one count but fewer than ten. The genes are TRBV15 and TRBJ1-2; TRBD1 might be the D (5 bases). V was trimmed by 0 bases and J by 7 bases, leaving 9 bases between them. The CDR3 consists of 13 residues. Looked up from germline, CDR1 is LNHNV and CDR2 is YYDKDF (reference sequence). The CDR3 DNA follows: TGTGCCACCAGCAGAGAAACAGGTGGTGGCTACACCTTC. It codes for CATSRETGGGYTF.

CDR3 nucleotides: TGTGCCAGCAGCCTCGACAGGGCTCATACGCAGTATTTT. Its protein is CASSLDRAHTQYF. The chain is built from TRBV7-8 and TRBJ2-3, with 7 bases that match TRBD1. Trimming cost V 5 bases and J 7 bases; bases outside gene matches: 6. CDR1 and CDR2 from the germline V gene are SGHVS and FQNEAQ. This CDR3 contains 13 residues. Looking up the rest from reference TRBV7-8 and TRBJ2-3 gives the full variable domain: GAGVSQSPRYKVAKRGQDVALRCDPISGHVSLFWYQQALGQGPEFLTYFQNEAQLDKSGLPSDRFFAERPEGSVSTLKIQRTQQEDSAVYLCASSLDRAHTQYFGPGTRLTVL.

The chain employs TRBV3-1 (or the pseudogene TRBV3-2) and TRBJ2-1; TRBD2 matches at 9 bases. Germline V gene lookup returns CDR1 LGHDT and CDR2 YNNKEL (reference sequence). J was trimmed by 0 bases and V by 3 bases; bases with no gene match: 3. This CDR3 is 16 amino acids long. The CDR3 sequence is CASSHLSGSSYNEQFF. The CDR3 DNA sequence: TGTGCCAGCAGCCACCTTAGCGGGAGCTCCTACAATGAGCAGTTCTTC.

The chain uses TRBV6-5 and TRBJ2-2; TRBD1 matches 11 bases. The junction had 4 bases not matched to a gene; V was cut back by 6 bases and J by 4 bases. Germline V gives CDR1 MNHEY, CDR2 SVGAGI. The CDR3 is 15 amino acids. The CDR3 nucleotides read TGTGCCAGCAGAGCCGGGACAGGGGGCACCGGGGAGCTGTTTTTT. It is translated as CASRAGTGGTGELFF.

The V and J genes are TRBV3-1 (or the pseudogene TRBV3-2) and TRBJ2-7, with 8 bases fitting TRBD2. J was trimmed by 4 bases and V by 0 bases; bases with no gene match: 8. CDR1 is LGHDT, CDR2 YNNKEL, per germline (reference sequence). CDR3 length: 16 residues. In DNA form, the CDR3 reads TGTGCCAGCAGCCAAGATCCTAGCGGGCATCCTTACGAGCAGTACTTC. Residues: CASSQDPSGHPYEQYF.

The chain employs TRBV7-2 and TRBJ2-1; no definite D call. Trimming removed 1 base at V and 3 bases at J, with 16 bases between. The CDR3 length is 17 residues. Germline V gives CDR1 SGHTA, CDR2 FQGNSA. The CDR3 sequence: CASSLGLSRAFYNEQFF. The DNA of the CDR3 is TGTGCCAGCAGCTTAGGTCTTAGTCGAGCCTTCTACAATGAGCAGTTCTTC.

CDR3 nucleotides: TGTGCCAGCAGCGTAGCTAGCGGGGGCTCTGGGGCCAACGTCCTGACTTTC. Amino acids: CASSVASGGSGANVLTF. This chain links TRBV9 with TRBJ2-6, with TRBD2 matching over 10 bases. V lost 0 bases, J lost 0 bases, and 0 bases stayed unmatched. CDR1 and CDR2 from the germline V gene are SGDLS and YYNGEE. CDR3 length equals 17 residues. Based on the CDR3 plus reference TRBV9 and TRBJ2-6, the full variable domain is DSGVTQTPKHLITATGQRVTLRCSPRSGDLSVYWYQQSLDQGLQFLIQYYNGEERAKGNILERFSAQQFPDLHSELNLSSLELGDSALYFCASSVASGGSGANVLTFGAGSRLTVL.

This chain joins TRBV4-1 and TRBJ2-1; no reliable D call. V lost 0 bases and J lost 2, with 8 bases in between. The CDR3 loop spans 15 amino acids. Germline V gene sequence: CDR1 MGHRA, CDR2 YSYEKL. CDR3 residues: CASSQDWAAYNEQFF. The CDR3 DNA sequence: TGCGCCAGCAGCCAAGATTGGGCAGCCTACAATGAGCAGTTCTTC.

The genes are TRBV6-5 and TRBJ2-7, with 9 bases identical to TRBD1. Germline assignment: CDR1 MNHEY and CDR2 SVGAGI. Trimming at V came to 7 bases and at J to 5 bases, leaving 12 bases not matched to a gene. This CDR3 contains 15 residues. Here the CDR3 reads CASTGLGTGNHEQYF. In nucleotides, the CDR3 is TGTGCCAGCACCGGACTTGGGACAGGGAACCACGAGCAGTACTTC.

The chain couples TRBV5-6 to TRBJ1-5, with a possible D match to TRBD1 (5 bases). Between the trimmed V and J ends, which lost 3 bases and 1 base, there was a span of 11 bases. This CDR3 is 15 amino acids long. Germline values: CDR1 SGHDT, CDR2 YYEEEE. The CDR3 loop is CASSYQGRSNQPQHF. CDR3 bases: TGTGCCAGCAGCTACCAGGGCAGGAGCAATCAGCCCCAGCATTTT.

The chain recombines TRBV28 with TRBJ2-3; a possible D gene is TRBD1 (5 bases). The V and J ends lost 5 bases and 5 bases respectively, with 11 bases between them. The germline CDR1 and CDR2 sequences are MDHEN and SYDVKM. The CDR3 contains 13 residues. The CDR3 here is CASSTQVGDTQYF. The CDR3 nucleotides are TGTGCCAGCAGTACACAGGTGGGAGATACGCAGTATTTT.

The chain carries TRBV7-9 and TRBJ1-2; D might be TRBD1 (5 bases). The CDR3 extends over 14 amino acids. V gave up 3 bases and J gave up 6 bases, with 14 bases separating them. CDR1 and CDR2 from the germline V gene are SEHNR and FQNEAQ (reference sequence). CDR3 nucleotides: TGTGCCAGCAGCTTGGAGGGGCTTCGGAATGGCTACACCTTC. Protein product: CASSLEGLRNGYTF.

This clone was found a few times. CDR3 bases: TGTGCCAGCAGCACTCACCGGGAGTCCTACGAGCAGTACTTC. Encoded protein: CASSTHRESYEQYF. The chain links TRBV11-1 to TRBJ2-7; maybe TRBD2 (6 bases). Germline V CDR1 and CDR2: SGHAT, FQDESV (reference sequence). The CDR3 loop spans 14 amino acids. V lost 5 bases to trimming and J lost 1 base, with 12 bases between them.

The rearrangement links TRBV2 to TRBJ1-5; 7 nucleotides align to TRBD1. Trimming cost V 6 bases and J 1 base; bases outside gene matches: 6. The CDR3 sequence is 15 residues long. Germline assignment: CDR1 SNHLY and CDR2 FYNNEI. The CDR3 bases are TGTGCCAGCAGGGTCGGGACAGCGAGCAATCAGCCCCAGCATTTT. Translation gives CASRVGTASNQPQHF.

The chain recombines TRBV20-1 with TRBJ2-7, with a possible D match to TRBD2 (5 bases). Germline CDR1 is DFQATT and CDR2 is SNEGSKA (reference sequence). This CDR3 has 14 amino acids. The V end was cut by 3 bases, the J end by 3 bases, with 15 bases between. The CDR3 bases are TGCAGTGCTAGTGTGGGAGCCACACGCTACGAGCAGTACTTC. It encodes CSASVGATRYEQYF.

This clone was counted ten times or more. The genes are TRBV7-9 and TRBJ2-7, with D possibly being TRBD2 (5 bases). CDR3 size: 16 residues. Trimming removed 1 base at V and 3 bases at J, with 16 bases between. The germline gives CDR1 SEHNR, CDR2 FQNEAQ (reference sequence). The CDR3 region has the DNA TGTGCCAGCAGCTTAGAACGTGGGAGTGGTGACTACGAGCAGTACTTC. Translated, it gives CASSLERGSGDYEQYF.

This clone was seen a few times. The chain carries TRBV25-1 and TRBJ2-1; 7 bases are a match to TRBD2. J lost 1 base, V lost 1 base, and 1 base had no gene match. Germline V lookup: CDR1 MGHDK, CDR2 SYGVNS. The CDR3 loop spans 15 amino acids. The CDR3 nucleotides read TGTGCCAGCAGTGAATGGGGGGGTTCCTACAATGAGCAGTTCTTC. Its protein product is CASSEWGGSYNEQFF.

The rearrangement uses TRBV13 and TRBJ2-7; 11 bases map to TRBD1. V lost 5 bases to trimming and J lost 3 bases; unmatched junction nucleotides: 9. The CDR3 is made up of 16 amino acids. Germline V gives CDR1 PRHDT, CDR2 FYEKMQ (reference sequence). As DNA, the CDR3 is TGTGCCAGCAGCGCGCCGGCCGGGACAGGGGGCTACGAGCAGTACTTC. Protein product: CASSAPAGTGGYEQYF.

About this clone itself: The sample carries other DNA sequences with the same CDR3. The chain carries TRBV20-1 and TRBJ2-7; weak D call: TRBD2 (5 bases). V was pared by 3 bases and J by 4 bases, with 7 bases between. The CDR3 is 11 amino acids. Germline V gene sequence: CDR1 DFQATT, CDR2 SNEGSKA (reference sequence). The CDR3 spells CSARAGYEQYF. In DNA form, the CDR3 reads TGCAGTGCTAGGGCGGGTTACGAGCAGTACTTC.